This T cell receptor beta chain was retrieved from a study of OX40 agonist ivuxolimab in advanced cancers. Samples were taken at baseline and on day 1 of cycles 4 and 7. General study points: Both blood CD4+ and CD8+ T cells showed clonal growth by week 6 at 0.1 to 3.0 mg/kg. Low normalized clonal expansion also occurred in some nonresponding patients.

Points on this clone: The antigen is undetermined.

Clones were read by immunoSEQ multiplex PCR, and TCRdb kept only the in-frame ones, dropping some. Of more than 50,000 clones listed, around 90% are singletons. The sample was CD4+ or CD8+ T cells sorted from blood, taken in a trial of the OX40 agonist ivuxolimab. This sequence was found in an adult with an advanced solid tumor such as melanoma, head and neck, liver or kidney cancer.

CDR3 loop: CASSSKQGTNEKLFF. CDR3 nucleotides: TGTGCCAGTAGTTCAAAACAGGGTACTAATGAAAAACTGTTTTTT. This chain joins TRBV19 and TRBJ1-4; the D gene is possibly TRBD1 (6 bases). V was clipped by 5 bases and J by 2 bases, with 12 bases between them. Germline CDR1 LNHDA, CDR2 SQIVND (reference sequence). The CDR3 has 15 amino acids. The variable domain in full, completed from reference TRBV19 and TRBJ1-4, reads DGGITQSPKYLFRKEGQNVTLSCEQNLNHDAMYWYRQDPGQGLRLIYYSQIVNDFQKGDIAEGYSVSREKKESFPLTVTSAQKNPTAFYLCASSSKQGTNEKLFFGSGTQLSVL.